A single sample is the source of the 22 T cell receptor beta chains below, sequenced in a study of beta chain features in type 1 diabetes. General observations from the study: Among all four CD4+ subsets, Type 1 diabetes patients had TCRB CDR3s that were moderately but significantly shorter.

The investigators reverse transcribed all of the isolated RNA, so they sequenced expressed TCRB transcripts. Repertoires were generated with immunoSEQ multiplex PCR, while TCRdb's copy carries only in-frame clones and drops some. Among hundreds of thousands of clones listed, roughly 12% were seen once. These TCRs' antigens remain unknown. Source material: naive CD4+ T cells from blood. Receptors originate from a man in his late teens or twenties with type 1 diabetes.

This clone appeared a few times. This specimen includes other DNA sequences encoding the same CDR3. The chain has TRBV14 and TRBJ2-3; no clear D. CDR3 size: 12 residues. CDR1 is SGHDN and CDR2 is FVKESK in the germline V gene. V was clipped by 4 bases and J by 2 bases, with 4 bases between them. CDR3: CASSLSTDTQYF. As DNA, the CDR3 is TGTGCCAGCAGCCTCTCCACAGATACGCAGTATTTT.

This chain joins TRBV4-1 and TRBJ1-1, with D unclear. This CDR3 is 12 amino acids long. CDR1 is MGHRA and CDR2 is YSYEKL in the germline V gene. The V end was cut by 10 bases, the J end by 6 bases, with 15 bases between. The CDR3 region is CAIYRQKPEAFF. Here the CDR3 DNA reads TGCGCCATCTATCGACAAAAGCCTGAAGCTTTCTTT.

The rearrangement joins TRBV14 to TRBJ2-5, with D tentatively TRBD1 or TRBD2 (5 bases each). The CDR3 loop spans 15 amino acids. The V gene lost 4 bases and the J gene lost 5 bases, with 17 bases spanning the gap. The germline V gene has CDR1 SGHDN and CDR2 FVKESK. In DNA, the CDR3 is TGTGCCAGCAGCCCGTATGGGACCGACCGGGAGACCCAGTACTTC. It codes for CASSPYGTDRETQYF. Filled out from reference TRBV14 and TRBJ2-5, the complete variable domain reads EAGVTQFPSHSVIEKGQTVTLRCDPISGHDNLYWYRRVMGKEIKFLLHFVKESKQDESGMPNNRFLAERTGGTYSTLKVQPAELEDSGVYFCASSPYGTDRETQYFGPGTRLLVL.

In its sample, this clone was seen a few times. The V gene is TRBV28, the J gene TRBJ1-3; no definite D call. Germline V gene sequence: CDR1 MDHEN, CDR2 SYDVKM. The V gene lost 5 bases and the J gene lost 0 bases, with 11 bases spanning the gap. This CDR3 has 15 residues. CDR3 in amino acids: CASSQRSRSGNTIYF. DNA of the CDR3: TGTGCCAGCAGTCAAAGGAGTCGCTCTGGAAACACCATATATTTT.

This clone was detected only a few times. DNA of the CDR3: TGTGCCAGCAGACCCGGGCCCCCTGACCCCCTCCACTTT. It specifies CASRPGPPDPLHF. The chain combines TRBV28 with TRBJ1-6, with no clear D. This CDR3 comprises 13 residues. Germline V gives CDR1 MDHEN, CDR2 SYDVKM. V was shortened by 6 bases and J by 13 bases, with 16 bases between the two germline ends. Supplemented by reference TRBV28 and TRBJ1-6, the full variable domain reads DVKVTQSSRYLVKRTGEKVFLECVQDMDHENMFWYRQDPGLGLRLIYFSYDVKMKEKGDIPEGYSVSREKKERFSLILESASTNQTSMYLCASRPGPPDPLHFGNGTRLTVT.

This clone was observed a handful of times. DNA for the CDR3: TGTGCCAGCAGCCAAACCCAAGTCAAAAACATTCAGTACTTC. This gives the protein CASSQTQVKNIQYF. The gene calls are TRBV6-6 and TRBJ2-4, with D unresolved. The length of the CDR3 is 14 residues. CDR1 is MNHNY, CDR2 SVGAGI, per germline (reference sequence). The V end lost 6 bases, the J end lost 3 bases, and 12 bases lay between the germline ends.

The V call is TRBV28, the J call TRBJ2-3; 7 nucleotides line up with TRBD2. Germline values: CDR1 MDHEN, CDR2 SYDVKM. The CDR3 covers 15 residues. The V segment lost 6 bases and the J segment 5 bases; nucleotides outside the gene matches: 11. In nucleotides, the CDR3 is TGTGCCAGCAGCACCCCGGGCGGGGGAGGAGATACGCAGTATTTT. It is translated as CASSTPGGGGDTQYF.

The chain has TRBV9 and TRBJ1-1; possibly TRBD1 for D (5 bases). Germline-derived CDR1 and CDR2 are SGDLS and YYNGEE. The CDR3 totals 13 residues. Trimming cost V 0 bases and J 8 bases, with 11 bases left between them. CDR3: CASSVADRPEAFF. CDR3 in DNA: TGTGCCAGCAGCGTAGCTGACAGACCAGAAGCTTTCTTT.

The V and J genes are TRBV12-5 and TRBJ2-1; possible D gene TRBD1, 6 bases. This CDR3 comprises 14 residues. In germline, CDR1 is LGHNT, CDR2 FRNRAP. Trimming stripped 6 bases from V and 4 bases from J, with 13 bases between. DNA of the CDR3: TGTGCTAGTGGACCCCGAACAGGGTACAATGAGCAGTTCTTC. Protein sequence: CASGPRTGYNEQFF.

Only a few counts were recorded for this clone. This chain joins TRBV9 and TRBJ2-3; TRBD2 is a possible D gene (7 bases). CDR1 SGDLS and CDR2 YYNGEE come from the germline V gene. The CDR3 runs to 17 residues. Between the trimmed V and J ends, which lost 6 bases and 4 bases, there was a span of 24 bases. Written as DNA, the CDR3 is TGTGCCAGCAACTACCCGGAGGGGGGGGGCCGGGCAGATACGCAGTATTTT. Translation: CASNYPEGGGRADTQYF. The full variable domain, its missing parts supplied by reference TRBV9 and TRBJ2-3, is DSGVTQTPKHLITATGQRVTLRCSPRSGDLSVYWYQQSLDQGLQFLIQYYNGEERAKGNILERFSAQQFPDLHSELNLSSLELGDSALYFCASNYPEGGGRADTQYFGPGTRLTVL.

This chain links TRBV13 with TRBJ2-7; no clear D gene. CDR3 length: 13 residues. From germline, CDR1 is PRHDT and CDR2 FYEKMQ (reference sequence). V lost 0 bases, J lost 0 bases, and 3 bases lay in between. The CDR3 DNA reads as TGTGCCAGCAGCTTAGGGAACTCCTACGAGCAGTACTTC. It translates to CASSLGNSYEQYF.

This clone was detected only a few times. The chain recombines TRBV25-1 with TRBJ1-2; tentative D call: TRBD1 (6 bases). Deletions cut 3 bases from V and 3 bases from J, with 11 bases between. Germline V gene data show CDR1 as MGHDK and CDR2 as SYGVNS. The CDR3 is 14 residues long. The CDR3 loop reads CASSDISGDYGYTF. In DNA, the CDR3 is TGTGCCAGCAGTGATATCTCAGGGGACTATGGCTACACCTTC.

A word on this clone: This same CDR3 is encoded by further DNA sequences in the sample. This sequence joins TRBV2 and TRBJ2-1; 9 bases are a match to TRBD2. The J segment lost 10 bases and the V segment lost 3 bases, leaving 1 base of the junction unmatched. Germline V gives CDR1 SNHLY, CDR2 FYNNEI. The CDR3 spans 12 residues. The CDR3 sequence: CASSDLAGEQFF. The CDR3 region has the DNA TGTGCCAGCAGTGATCTAGCGGGAGAGCAGTTCTTC.

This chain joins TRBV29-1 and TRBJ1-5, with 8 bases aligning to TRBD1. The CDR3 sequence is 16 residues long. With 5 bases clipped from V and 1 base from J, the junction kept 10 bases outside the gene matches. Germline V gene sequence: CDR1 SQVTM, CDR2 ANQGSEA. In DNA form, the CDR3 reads TGCAGCGTTTCCGGGACAGGAGGGAAAAGCAATCAGCCCCAGCATTTT. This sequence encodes CSVSGTGGKSNQPQHF.

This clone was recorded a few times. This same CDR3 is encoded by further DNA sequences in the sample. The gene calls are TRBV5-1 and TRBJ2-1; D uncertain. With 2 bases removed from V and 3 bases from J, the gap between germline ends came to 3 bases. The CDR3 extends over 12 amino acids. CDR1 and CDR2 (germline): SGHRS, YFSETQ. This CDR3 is CASSLDYNEQFF. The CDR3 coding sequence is TGCGCCAGCAGCTTAGACTACAATGAGCAGTTCTTC.

CDR3 sequence (DNA): TGTGCCAGCAGCCTAAGCCGGGACCGTGACACAGATACGCAGTATTTT. This gives the protein CASSLSRDRDTDTQYF. The chain joins TRBV6-6 to TRBJ2-3; TRBD1 or TRBD2 may be the D gene (5 bases each). The CDR3 spans 16 residues. The V end lost 6 bases, the J end lost 2 bases, and 18 bases lay between the germline ends. Per the germline V gene, CDR1 is MNHNY and CDR2 is SVGAGI (reference sequence).

CDR3 coding DNA: TGTGCCAGCAGCTTGGACGGTCAGGGGACCCAGTACTTC. Its protein product is CASSLDGQGTQYF. The rearrangement uses TRBV7-6 and TRBJ2-5; weak D call: TRBD1 (5 bases). V gave up 3 bases and J gave up 7 bases, with 12 bases separating them. The CDR3 runs 13 residues. Per germline, CDR1 SGHVS and CDR2 FNYEAQ.

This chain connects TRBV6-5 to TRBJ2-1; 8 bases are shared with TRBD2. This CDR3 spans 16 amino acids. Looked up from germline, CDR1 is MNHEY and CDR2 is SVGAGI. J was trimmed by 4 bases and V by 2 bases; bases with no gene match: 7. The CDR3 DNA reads TGTGCCAGCAGTTACCCCCGGGGGGGGTTATACAATGAGCAGTTCTTC. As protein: CASSYPRGGLYNEQFF.

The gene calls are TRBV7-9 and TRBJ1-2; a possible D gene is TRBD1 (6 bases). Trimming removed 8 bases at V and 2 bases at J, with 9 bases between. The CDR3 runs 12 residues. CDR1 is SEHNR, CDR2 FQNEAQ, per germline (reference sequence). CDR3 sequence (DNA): TGTGCCAGCGCCGGGACAAACTATGGCTACACCTTC. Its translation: CASAGTNYGYTF.

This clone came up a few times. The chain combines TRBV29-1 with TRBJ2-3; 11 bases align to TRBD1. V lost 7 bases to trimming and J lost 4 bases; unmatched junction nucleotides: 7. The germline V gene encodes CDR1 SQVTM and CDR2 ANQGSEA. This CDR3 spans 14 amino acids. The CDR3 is CSGRDRGGSDTQYF. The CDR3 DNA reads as TGCAGCGGTCGGGACAGGGGGGGATCAGATACGCAGTATTTT.

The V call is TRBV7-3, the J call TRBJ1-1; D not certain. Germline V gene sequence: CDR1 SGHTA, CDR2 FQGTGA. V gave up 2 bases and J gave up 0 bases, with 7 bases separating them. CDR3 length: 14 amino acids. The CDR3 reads CASSLQSMNTEAFF. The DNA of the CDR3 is TGTGCCAGCAGCTTACAGAGCATGAACACTGAAGCTTTCTTT.

In DNA form, the CDR3 reads TGCGCCAGCAGCTCACGGACTAGCACAGATACGCAGTATTTT. This translates into CASSSRTSTDTQYF. The V and J genes are TRBV4-1 and TRBJ2-3, with D perhaps TRBD2 (5 bases). Trimming left V 5 bases short and J 0 bases short, with 9 bases between. Germline V gene data show CDR1 as MGHRA and CDR2 as YSYEKL. This CDR3 spans 14 amino acids.